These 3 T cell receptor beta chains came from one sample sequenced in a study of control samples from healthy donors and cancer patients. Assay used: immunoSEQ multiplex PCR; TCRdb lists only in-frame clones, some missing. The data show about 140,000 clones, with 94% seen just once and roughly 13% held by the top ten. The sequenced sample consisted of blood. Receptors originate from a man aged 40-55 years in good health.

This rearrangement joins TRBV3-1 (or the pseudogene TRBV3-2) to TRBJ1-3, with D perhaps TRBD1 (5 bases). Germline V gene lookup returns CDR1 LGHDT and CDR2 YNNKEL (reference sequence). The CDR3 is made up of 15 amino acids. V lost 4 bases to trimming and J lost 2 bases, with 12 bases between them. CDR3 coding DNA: TGTGCCAGCAGCCGAGTGGGGGGGACTGGAAACACCATATATTTT. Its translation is CASSRVGGTGNTIYF.

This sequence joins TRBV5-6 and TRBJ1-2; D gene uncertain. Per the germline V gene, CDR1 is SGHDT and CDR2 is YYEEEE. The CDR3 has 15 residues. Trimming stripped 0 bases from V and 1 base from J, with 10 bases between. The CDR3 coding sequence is TGTGCCAGCAGCTTGGCCGGGGTATTTAACTATGGCTACACCTTC. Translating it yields CASSLAGVFNYGYTF.

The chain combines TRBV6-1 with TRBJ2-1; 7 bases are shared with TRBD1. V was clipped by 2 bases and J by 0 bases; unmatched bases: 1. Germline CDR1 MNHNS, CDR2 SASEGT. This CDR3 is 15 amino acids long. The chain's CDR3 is CASSERTGSYNEQFF. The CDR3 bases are TGTGCCAGCAGTGAAAGGACAGGCTCCTACAATGAGCAGTTCTTC.